This is a list of T cell receptor beta chains from one sample in a study of T cells in Graves' hyperthyroidism and ophthalmopathy. TCRdb fed the multiplex PCR reads into MiXCR, producing one record per CDR3 protein. In the table there are hundreds of thousands of distinct CDR3 sequences, about 43% of which are singletons. The sequenced material came from peripheral blood or thyroid tissue (not recorded which). The source of these receptors is a woman between 18 and 30 years old with Graves' hyperthyroidism. Each CDR3 is given with its conserved first and last residue. Each record gives: clone size, V gene, D gene, J gene, CDR3 protein, CDR3 DNA. A D gene is named only where the DNA matches it firmly. Some rows have no size entry. The others give once, few or many, or a class for an expanded clone.

NA,TRBV16,TRBD1,TRBJ1-1,CASSPTDRGNTEAFF,TGTGCCAGCAGCCCTACTGACAGGGGTAACACTGAAGCTTTCTTT
NA,TRBV11-1,NA,TRBJ2-7,CATSSKGWRGDQYF,TGTGCTACCAGCTCCAAGGGTTGGCGGGGCGATCAGTACTTC
many,TRBV29-1,NA,TRBJ1-2,CSVEPLVEGYTF,TGCAGCGTTGAACCGTTGGTAGAAGGCTACACCTTC
many,TRBV12-3/TRBV12-4,TRBD1,TRBJ1-2,CASSPGTGRYTF,TGTGCCAGCAGTCCCGGGACAGGGCGGTACACCTTC
NA,TRBV20-1,TRBD2,TRBJ2-7,CSASHPGGPSEQYF,TGCAGTGCGTCCCACCCGGGAGGGCCTAGCGAGCAGTACTTC
NA,TRBV7-8,NA,TRBJ1-2,CASSLGGSQGYTF,TGTGCCAGCAGCTTAGGAGGGAGTCAGGGCTACACCTTC
NA,TRBV20-1,NA,TRBJ1-1,CSAIGGMNTEAFF,TGCAGTGCTATCGGGGGGATGAACACTGAAGCTTTCTTT
many,TRBV24-1,NA,TRBJ2-7,CATSRSSAYEQYF,TGTGCCACCAGTCGTTCGAGCGCCTACGAGCAGTACTTC
NA,TRBV29-1,NA,TRBJ2-7,CSVKDSLSSYEQYF,TGCAGCGTTAAGGATAGCTTATCATCCTACGAGCAGTACTTC
NA,TRBV14,NA,TRBJ1-2,CASSLTTETYGYTF,TGTGCCAGCAGCCTAACGACAGAGACCTATGGCTACACCTTC
NA,TRBV10-3,TRBD1,TRBJ2-7,CASSYVTGNEQYF,TGTGCCAGCAGTTACGTGACAGGGAACGAGCAGTACTTC
NA,TRBV20-1,TRBD1,TRBJ2-7,CSARGETGVYEQYF,TGCAGTGCTAGGGGGGAGACAGGGGTGTACGAGCAGTACTTC
many,TRBV19,NA,TRBJ1-1,CASSILTEAFF,TGTGCCAGTAGTATACTCACTGAAGCTTTCTTT
NA,TRBV29-1,NA,TRBJ1-1,CSVEEGAVVTEAFF,TGCAGCGTTGAAGAAGGGGCGGTGGTTACTGAAGCTTTCTTT
many,TRBV10-3,TRBD1,TRBJ1-1,CAISVGDRNTEAFF,TGTGCCATCTCAGTGGGGGACAGGAACACTGAAGCTTTCTTT
NA,TRBV29-1,NA,TRBJ1-2,CSVDQGLYGYTF,TGCAGCGTAGACCAGGGGCTCTATGGCTACACCTTC
NA,TRBV2,TRBD1,TRBJ1-6,CASREQGSYNSPLHF,TGTGCCAGCAGAGAACAGGGGTCCTATAATTCACCCCTCCACTTT
NA,TRBV4-2,TRBD2,TRBJ2-7,CASSQEGLAGPSSYEQYF,TGTGCCAGCAGCCAAGAGGGGTTAGCGGGACCCAGCTCCTACGAGCAGTACTTC
many,TRBV20-1,NA,TRBJ2-5,CSAPVAGQETQYF,TGCAGTGCCCCCGTGGCAGGTCAAGAGACCCAGTACTTC
NA,TRBV2,NA,TRBJ1-1,CASSEADRMATNTEAFF,TGTGCCAGCAGTGAAGCAGATAGGATGGCTACGAACACTGAAGCTTTCTTT
many,TRBV10-2,NA,TRBJ2-7,CASSDALSYEQYF,TGCGCCAGCAGTGATGCTTTATCCTACGAGCAGTACTTC
NA,TRBV20-1,NA,TRBJ2-5,CSASALAAVARKDF,TGCAGTGCCTCAGCCTTAGCGGCCGTTGCCCGTAAGGACTTC
NA,TRBV19,NA,TRBJ2-2,CASSIMTNTGELFF,TGTGCCAGTAGTATTATGACGAACACCGGGGAGCTGTTTTTT
NA,TRBV20-1,NA,TRBJ2-7,CSVSQDEQYF,TGCAGTGTATCCCAGGACGAGCAGTACTTC
NA,TRBV19,NA,TRBJ1-4,CASRTAPLNEKLFF,TGTGCCAGTAGGACAGCCCCGCTTAATGAAAAACTGTTTTTT
NA,TRBV5-4,NA,TRBJ2-5,CASSGWGAQETQYF,TGTGCCAGCAGCGGTTGGGGTGCCCAAGAGACCCAGTACTTC
few,TRBV29-1,TRBD1,TRBJ2-5,CSVRDSSQETQYF,TGCAGCGTTAGGGACAGTTCTCAAGAGACCCAGTACTTC
once,TRBV6-5,NA,TRBJ2-5,CASSYPTRVPQETQYF,TGTGCCAGCAGTTACCCGACTCGGGTACCACAAGAGACCCAGTACTTC
NA,TRBV5-5,TRBD2,TRBJ2-5,CASSGGLAWETQYF,TGTGCCAGCAGCGGCGGACTAGCGTGGGAGACCCAGTACTTC
many,TRBV15,TRBD1,TRBJ1-5,CATSTPGGTGDYSNQPQHF,TGTGCCACCAGCACCCCGGGGGGGACAGGGGATTATAGCAATCAGCCCCAGCATTTT
few,TRBV29-1,NA,TRBJ1-2,CSVLPARRQELNKNYGYTF,TGCAGCGTTCTTCCGGCTCGTAGACAGGAACTAAACAAGAACTATGGCTACACCTTC
many,TRBV7-9,NA,TRBJ2-5,CATTAAVREETQYF,TGTGCCACCACTGCGGCGGTAAGGGAGGAGACCCAGTACTTC
NA,TRBV7-2,NA,TRBJ2-2,CASSLDRMNTGELFF,TGTGCCAGCAGCTTAGACCGGATGAACACCGGGGAGCTGTTTTTT
NA,TRBV7-8,TRBD1,TRBJ1-1,CASSSSGQMNTEAFF,TGTGCCAGCAGTTCCTCGGGACAGATGAACACTGAAGCTTTCTTT
few,TRBV5-1,TRBD1,TRBJ1-6,CASSPGTGGISPLHF,TGCGCCAGCAGCCCCGGGACAGGGGGCATCTCACCCCTCCACTTT
many,TRBV25-1,NA,TRBJ1-4,CASSTVLHEKLFF,TGTGCCAGCAGTACAGTCCTCCATGAAAAACTGTTTTTT
many,TRBV24-1,NA,TRBJ1-1,CATSGAFPNTEAFF,TGTGCCACCAGTGGTGCCTTTCCGAACACTGAAGCTTTCTTT
NA,TRBV7-2,NA,TRBJ1-2,CASSPRWFGQNGYTF,TGTGCCAGCAGTCCTAGGTGGTTTGGCCAGAATGGCTACACCTTC
many,TRBV7-9,NA,TRBJ2-7,CASSLAPLSDGYF,TGTGCCAGCAGCTTAGCCCCCCTTAGCGATGGGTACTTC
NA,TRBV6-2/TRBV6-3,TRBD1,TRBJ1-1,CASRPATGAPEAFF,TGTGCCAGCAGACCTGCGACAGGGGCCCCTGAAGCTTTCTTT
NA,TRBV7-9,TRBD1,TRBJ2-2,CASRTGRPNTGELFF,TGCGCCAGCCGGACAGGGAGACCGAACACCGGGGAGCTGTTTTTT
NA,TRBV7-9,TRBD2,TRBJ2-5,CASSRGGRAQTQYF,TGTGCCAGCAGCCGAGGCGGGAGGGCTCAGACCCAGTACTTC
NA,TRBV9,NA,TRBJ2-6,CASSIPQRGGSGANVLTF,TGTGCCAGCAGCATCCCACAAAGGGGAGGCTCTGGGGCCAACGTCCTGACTTTC
NA,TRBV20-1,TRBD1,TRBJ2-7,CSAGQGSSYEQYF,TGCAGCGCCGGACAGGGGAGTTCCTACGAGCAGTACTTC